This T cell receptor (beta chain) was retrieved from a study of T cell responses to AZD1222 COVID-19 vaccine. This clone was picked up one time. Its antigen remains unidentified. The assay was immunoSEQ multiplex PCR, and TCRdb's table has in-frame clones only and misses some. Among about 99,000 clones listed, just over 90% were seen once. Overall study findings and caveats: Mostly white British, mostly female donors; authors suggested clonal diversity may be underestimated. Dominant CD4 TCR responses targeted spike regions 160-218 and 743-854. At baseline, just 5 or 6 AZD1222 recipients tested seropositive. Repertoire collection took place solely once the T cell response had peaked.

This CDR3 contains 15 residues. V was trimmed by 2 bases and J by 2 bases, leaving 10 bases between them. Germline lookup yields CDR1 MNHEY and CDR2 SMNVEV (reference sequence). The sample here was peripheral blood, taken 28 days after the second AZD1222 dose. The TCR originated in an adult who received the AZD1222 COVID-19 vaccine. The chain employs TRBV27 and TRBJ1-5; D unresolved. CDR3 region: CASSLTVEGNQPQHF. In DNA, the CDR3 is TGTGCCAGCAGTTTAACAGTCGAAGGCAATCAGCCCCAGCATTTT.